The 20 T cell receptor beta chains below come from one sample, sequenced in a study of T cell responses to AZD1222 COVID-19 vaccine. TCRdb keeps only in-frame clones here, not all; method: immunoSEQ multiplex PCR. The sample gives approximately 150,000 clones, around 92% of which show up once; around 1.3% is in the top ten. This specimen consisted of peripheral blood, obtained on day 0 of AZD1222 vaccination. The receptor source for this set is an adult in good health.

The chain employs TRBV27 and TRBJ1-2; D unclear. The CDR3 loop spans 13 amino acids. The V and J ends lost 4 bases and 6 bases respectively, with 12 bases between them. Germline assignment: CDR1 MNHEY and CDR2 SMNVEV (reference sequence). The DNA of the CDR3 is TGTGCCAGCAGTTCGTTTCGGGAGGATGGCTACACCTTC. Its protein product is CASSSFREDGYTF.

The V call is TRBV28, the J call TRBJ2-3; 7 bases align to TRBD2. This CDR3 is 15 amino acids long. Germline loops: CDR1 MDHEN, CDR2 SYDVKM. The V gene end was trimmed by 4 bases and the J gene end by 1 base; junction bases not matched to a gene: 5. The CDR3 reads CASSSAGVGTDTQYF. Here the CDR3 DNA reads TGTGCCAGCAGTTCGGCGGGGGTAGGCACAGATACGCAGTATTTT.

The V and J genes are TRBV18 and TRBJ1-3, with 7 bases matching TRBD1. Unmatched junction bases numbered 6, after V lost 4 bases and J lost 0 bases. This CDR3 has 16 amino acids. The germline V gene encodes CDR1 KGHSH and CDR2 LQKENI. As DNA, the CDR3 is TGTGCCAGCTCACTCCAAGGGACAGCCTCTGGAAACACCATATATTTT. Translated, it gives CASSLQGTASGNTIYF.

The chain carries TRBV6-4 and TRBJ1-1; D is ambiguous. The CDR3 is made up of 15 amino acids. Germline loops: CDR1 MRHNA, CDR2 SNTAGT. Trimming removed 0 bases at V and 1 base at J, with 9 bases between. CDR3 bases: TGTGCCAGCAGTGACTCGATGGCAGAGAACACTGAAGCTTTCTTT. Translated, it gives CASSDSMAENTEAFF.

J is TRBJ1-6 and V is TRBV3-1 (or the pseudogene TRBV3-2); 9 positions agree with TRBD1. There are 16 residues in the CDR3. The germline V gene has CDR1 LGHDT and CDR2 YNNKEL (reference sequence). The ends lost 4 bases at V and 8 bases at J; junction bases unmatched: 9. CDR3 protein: CASSRPRDRVDSPLHF. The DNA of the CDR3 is TGTGCCAGCAGCCGACCTAGGGACAGGGTTGATTCACCCCTCCACTTT.

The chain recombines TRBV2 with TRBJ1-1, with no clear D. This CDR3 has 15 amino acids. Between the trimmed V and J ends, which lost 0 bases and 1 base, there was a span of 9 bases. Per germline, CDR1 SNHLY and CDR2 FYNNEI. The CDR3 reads CASSEAQMRNTEAFF. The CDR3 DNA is TGTGCCAGCAGTGAAGCGCAGATGCGGAACACTGAAGCTTTCTTT.

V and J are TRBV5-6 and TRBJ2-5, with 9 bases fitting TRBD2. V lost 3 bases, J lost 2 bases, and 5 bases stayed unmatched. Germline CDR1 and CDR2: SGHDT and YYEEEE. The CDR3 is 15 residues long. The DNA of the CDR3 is TGTGCCAGCAGCTATACCCTAGCGGGGCAAGAGACCCAGTACTTC. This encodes CASSYTLAGQETQYF.

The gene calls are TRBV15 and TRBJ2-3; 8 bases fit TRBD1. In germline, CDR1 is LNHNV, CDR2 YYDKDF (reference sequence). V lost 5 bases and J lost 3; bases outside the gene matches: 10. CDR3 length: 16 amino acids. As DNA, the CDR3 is TGTGCCACCAGCGCCTCGGACAGGGTCCTTACAGATACGCAGTATTTT. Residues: CATSASDRVLTDTQYF.

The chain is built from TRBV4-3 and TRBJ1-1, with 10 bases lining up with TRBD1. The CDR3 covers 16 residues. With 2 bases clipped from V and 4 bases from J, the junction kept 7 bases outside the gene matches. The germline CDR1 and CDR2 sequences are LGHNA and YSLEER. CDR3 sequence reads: CASSQLAGTGVTEAFF. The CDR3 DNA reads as TGCGCCAGCAGCCAATTAGCGGGGACAGGGGTCACTGAAGCTTTCTTT.

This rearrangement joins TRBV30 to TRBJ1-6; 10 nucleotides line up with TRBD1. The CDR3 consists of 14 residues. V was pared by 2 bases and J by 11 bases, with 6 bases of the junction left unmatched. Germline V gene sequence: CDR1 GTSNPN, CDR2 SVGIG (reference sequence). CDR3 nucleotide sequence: TGTGCCTGGAGTCCACCGGGACAGGGGCCACCCCTCCACTTT. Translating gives CAWSPPGQGPPLHF.

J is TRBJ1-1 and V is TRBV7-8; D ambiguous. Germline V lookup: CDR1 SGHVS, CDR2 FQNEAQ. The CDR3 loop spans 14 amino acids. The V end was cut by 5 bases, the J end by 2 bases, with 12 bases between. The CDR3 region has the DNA TGTGCCAGCAGCCCCCGGACGGTAAACACTGAAGCTTTCTTT. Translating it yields CASSPRTVNTEAFF.

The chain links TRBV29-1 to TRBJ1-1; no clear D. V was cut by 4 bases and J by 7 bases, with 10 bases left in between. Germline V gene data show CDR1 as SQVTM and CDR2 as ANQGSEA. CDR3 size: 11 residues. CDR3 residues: CSVGEAGEAFF. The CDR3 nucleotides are TGCAGCGTTGGGGAGGCGGGTGAAGCTTTCTTT.

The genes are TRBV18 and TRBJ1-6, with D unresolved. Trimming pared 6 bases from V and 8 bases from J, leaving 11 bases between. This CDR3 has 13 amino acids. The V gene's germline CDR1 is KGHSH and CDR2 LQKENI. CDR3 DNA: TGTGCCAGCTCCCCTCACCAAGATTCACCCCTCCACTTT. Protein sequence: CASSPHQDSPLHF.

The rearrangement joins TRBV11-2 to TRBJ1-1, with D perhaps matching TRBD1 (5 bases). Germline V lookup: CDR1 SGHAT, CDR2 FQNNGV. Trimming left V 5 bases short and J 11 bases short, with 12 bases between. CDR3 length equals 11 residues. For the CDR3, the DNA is TGTGCCAGCAGCCCGGGGGGAATGGCTTTCTTT. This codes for CASSPGGMAFF. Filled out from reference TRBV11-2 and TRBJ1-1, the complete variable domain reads EAGVAQSPRYKIIEKRQSVAFWCNPISGHATLYWYQQILGQGPKLLIQFQNNGVVDDSQLPKDRFSAERLKGVDSTLKIQPAKLEDSAVYLCASSPGGMAFFGQGTRLTVV.

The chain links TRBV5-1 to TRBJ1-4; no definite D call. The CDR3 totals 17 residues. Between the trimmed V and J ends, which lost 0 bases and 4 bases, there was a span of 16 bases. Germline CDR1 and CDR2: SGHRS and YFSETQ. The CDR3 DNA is TGCGCCAGCAGCTTGGTTGGCGCAAACGGGATTAATGAAAAACTGTTTTTT. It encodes CASSLVGANGINEKLFF.

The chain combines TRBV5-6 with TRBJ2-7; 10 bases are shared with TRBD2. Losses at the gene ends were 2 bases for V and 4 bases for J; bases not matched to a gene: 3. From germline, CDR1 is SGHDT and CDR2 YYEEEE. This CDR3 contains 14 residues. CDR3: CASSFTSGIYEQYF. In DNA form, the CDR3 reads TGTGCCAGCAGCTTCACTAGCGGGATATACGAGCAGTACTTC.

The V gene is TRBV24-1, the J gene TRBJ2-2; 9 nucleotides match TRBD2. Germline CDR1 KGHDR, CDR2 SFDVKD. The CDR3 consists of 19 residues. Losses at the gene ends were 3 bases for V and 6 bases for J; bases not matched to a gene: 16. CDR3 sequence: CATSDAGTSSRRAAGELFF. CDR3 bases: TGTGCCACCAGTGATGCGGGGACTAGCTCCCGTCGGGCGGCCGGGGAGCTGTTTTTT.

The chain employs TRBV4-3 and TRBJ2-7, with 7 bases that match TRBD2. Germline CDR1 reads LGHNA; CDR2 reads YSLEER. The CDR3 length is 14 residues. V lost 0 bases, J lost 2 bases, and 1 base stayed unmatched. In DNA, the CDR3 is TGCGCCAGCAGCCAAGAGGGGGGGGCCTACGAGCAGTACTTC. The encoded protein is CASSQEGGAYEQYF.

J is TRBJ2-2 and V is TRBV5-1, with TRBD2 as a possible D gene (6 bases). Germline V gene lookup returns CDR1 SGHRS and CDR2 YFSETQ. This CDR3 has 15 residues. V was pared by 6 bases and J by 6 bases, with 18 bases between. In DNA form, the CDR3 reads TGCGCCAGCACTGATAGCGGATCGATCTCCGGGGAGCTGTTTTTT. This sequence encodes CASTDSGSISGELFF.

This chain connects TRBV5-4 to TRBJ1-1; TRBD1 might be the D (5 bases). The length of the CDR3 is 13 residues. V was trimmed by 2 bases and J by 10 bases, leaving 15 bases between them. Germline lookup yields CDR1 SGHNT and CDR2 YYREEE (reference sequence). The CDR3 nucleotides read TGTGCCAGCAGCTTTAAAGAGCAGGGTGCAGCTTTCTTT. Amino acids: CASSFKEQGAAFF.